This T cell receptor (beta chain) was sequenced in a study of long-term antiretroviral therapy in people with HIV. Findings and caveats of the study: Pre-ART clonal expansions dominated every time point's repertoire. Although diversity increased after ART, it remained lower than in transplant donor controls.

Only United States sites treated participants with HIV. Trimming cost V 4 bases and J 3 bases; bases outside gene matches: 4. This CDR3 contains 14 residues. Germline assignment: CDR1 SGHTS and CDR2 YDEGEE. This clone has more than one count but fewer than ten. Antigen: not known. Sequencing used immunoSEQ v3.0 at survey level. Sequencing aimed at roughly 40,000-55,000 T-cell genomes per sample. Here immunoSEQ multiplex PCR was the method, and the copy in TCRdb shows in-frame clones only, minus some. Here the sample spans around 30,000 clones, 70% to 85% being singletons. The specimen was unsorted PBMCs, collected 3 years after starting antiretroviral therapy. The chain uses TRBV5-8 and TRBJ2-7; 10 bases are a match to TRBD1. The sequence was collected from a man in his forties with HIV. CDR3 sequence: CASSRGQGFYEQYF. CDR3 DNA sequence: TGTGCCAGCAGCAGGGGACAGGGGTTCTACGAGCAGTACTTC.